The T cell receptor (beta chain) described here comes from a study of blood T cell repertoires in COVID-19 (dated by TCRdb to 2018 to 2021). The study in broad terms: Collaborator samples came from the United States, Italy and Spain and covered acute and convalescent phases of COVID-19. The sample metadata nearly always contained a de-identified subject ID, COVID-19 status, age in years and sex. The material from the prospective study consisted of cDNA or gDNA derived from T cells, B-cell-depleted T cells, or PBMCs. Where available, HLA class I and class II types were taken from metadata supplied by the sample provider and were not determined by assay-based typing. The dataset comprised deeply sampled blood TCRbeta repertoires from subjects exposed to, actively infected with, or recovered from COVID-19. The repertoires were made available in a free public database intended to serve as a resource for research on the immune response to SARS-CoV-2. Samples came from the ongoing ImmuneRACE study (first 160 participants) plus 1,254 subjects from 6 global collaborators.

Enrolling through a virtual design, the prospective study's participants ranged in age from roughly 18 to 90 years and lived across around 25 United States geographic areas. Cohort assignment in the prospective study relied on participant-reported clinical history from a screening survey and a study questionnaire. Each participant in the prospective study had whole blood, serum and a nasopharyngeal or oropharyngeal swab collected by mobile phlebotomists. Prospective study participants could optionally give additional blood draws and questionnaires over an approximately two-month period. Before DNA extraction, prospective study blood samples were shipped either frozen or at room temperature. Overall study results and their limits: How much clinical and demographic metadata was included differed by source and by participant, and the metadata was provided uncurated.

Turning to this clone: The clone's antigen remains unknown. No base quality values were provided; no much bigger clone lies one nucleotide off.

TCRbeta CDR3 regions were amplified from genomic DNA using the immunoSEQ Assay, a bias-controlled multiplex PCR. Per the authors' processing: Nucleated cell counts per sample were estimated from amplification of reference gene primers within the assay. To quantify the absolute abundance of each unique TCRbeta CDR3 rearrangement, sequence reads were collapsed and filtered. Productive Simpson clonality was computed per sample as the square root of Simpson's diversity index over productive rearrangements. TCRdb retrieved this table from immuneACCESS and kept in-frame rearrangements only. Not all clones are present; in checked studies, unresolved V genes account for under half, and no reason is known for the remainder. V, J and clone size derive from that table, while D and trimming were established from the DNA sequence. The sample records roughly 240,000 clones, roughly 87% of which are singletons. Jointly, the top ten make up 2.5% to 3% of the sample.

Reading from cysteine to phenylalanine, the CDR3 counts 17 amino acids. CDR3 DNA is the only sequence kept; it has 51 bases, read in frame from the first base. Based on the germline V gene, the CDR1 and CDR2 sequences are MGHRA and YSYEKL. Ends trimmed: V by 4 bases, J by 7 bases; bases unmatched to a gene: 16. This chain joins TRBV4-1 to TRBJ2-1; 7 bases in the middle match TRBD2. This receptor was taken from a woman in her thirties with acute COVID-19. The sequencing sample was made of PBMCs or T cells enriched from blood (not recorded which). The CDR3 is CASSPRDSGARWNEQFF. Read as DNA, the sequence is TGCGCCAGCAGCCCTAGAGACAGCGGGGCGAGGTGGAATGAGCAGTTCTTC.